The sequence of this T cell receptor (beta chain) was determined in a study of Ad26.COV2.S vaccination and SARS-CoV-2 variants. Study-level results: Breadth of non-spike TCRs did not differ between vaccinees and placebo recipients.

About this clone: The antigen is undetermined. One junction end does not reproduce the germline sequence, and a read error may be involved.

Sequenced by immunoSEQ multiplex PCR; TCRdb stores in-frame clones only, minus some. The repertoire holds over 110,000 clones, with around 86% as singletons. The origin of this receptor is a human donor who had recovered from COVID-19. Sequencing used peripheral blood, obtained after recovery from COVID-19.

CDR3 amino acids: CASSLNEEGEQFF. DNA for the CDR3: TGTGCTAGCAGCTTAAATGAGGAGGGTGAGCAGTTCTTC. The rearrangement uses TRBV7-7 and TRBJ2-1; TRBD2 is a possible D gene (6 bases). The CDR3 contains 13 residues. CDR1 is SSHAT and CDR2 is FNYEAQ in the germline V gene (reference sequence).